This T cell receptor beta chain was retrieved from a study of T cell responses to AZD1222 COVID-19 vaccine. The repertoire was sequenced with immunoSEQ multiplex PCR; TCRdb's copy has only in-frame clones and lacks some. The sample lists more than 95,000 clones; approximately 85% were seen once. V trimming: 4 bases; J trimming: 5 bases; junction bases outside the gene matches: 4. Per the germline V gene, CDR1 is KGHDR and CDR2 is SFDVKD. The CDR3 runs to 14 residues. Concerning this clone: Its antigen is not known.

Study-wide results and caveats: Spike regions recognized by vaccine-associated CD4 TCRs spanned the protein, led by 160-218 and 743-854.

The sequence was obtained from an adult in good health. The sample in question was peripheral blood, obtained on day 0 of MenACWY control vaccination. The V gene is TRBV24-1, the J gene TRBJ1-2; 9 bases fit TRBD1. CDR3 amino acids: CATSDPTGGYGYTF. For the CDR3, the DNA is TGTGCCACCAGTGACCCGACAGGGGGTTATGGCTACACCTTC.